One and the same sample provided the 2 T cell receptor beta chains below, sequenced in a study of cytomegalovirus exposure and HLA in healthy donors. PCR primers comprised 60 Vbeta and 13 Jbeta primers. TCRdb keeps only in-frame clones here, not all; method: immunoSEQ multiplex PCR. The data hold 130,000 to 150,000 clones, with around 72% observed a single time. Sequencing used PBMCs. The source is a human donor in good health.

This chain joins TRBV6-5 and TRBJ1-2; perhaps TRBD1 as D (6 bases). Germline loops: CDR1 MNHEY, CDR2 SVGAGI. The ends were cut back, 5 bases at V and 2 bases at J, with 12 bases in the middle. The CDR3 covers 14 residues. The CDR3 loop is CASSPRGSNYGYTF. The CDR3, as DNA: TGTGCCAGCAGTCCTAGGGGGAGCAACTATGGCTACACCTTC.

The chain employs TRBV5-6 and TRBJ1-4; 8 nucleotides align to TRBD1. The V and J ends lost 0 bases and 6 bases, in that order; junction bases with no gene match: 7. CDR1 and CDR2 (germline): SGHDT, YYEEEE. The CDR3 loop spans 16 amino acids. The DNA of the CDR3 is TGTGCCAGCAGCTTGGGGCCGGGGACAGGCTATGAAAAACTGTTTTTT. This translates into CASSLGPGTGYEKLFF. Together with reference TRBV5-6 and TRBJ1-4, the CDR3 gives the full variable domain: DAGVTQSPTHLIKTRGQQVTLRCSPKSGHDTVSWYQQALGQGPQFIFQYYEEEERQRGNFPDRFSGHQFPNYSSELNVNALLLGDSALYLCASSLGPGTGYEKLFFGSGTQLSVL.